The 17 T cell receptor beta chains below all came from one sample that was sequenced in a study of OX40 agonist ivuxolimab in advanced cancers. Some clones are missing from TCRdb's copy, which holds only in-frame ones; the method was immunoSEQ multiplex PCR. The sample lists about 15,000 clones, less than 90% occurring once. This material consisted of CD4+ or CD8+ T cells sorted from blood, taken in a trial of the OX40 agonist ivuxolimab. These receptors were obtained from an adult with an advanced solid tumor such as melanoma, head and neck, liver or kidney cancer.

Written as DNA, the CDR3 is TGCGCCAGCAGCGGGGCTTCGGGATCCTACGAGCAGTACTTC. It is translated as CASSGASGSYEQYF. J is TRBJ2-7 and V is TRBV5-1, with D perhaps given as TRBD1 or TRBD2 (5 bases each). V was pared by 4 bases and J by 1 base, with 12 bases between. Germline loops: CDR1 SGHRS, CDR2 YFSETQ. This CDR3 spans 14 amino acids.

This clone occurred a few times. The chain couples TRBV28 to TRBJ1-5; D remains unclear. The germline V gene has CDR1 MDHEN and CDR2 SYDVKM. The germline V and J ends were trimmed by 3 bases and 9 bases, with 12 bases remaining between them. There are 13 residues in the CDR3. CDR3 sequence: CASSFPNPAPQHF. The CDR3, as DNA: TGTGCCAGCAGTTTCCCCAACCCGGCGCCCCAGCATTTT.

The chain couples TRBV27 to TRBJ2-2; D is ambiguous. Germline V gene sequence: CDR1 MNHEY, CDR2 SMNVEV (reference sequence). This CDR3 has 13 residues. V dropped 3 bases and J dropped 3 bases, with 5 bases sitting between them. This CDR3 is CASSFRYTGELFF. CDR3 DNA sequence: TGTGCCAGCAGTTTTCGATACACCGGGGAGCTGTTTTTT.

CDR3 amino acids: CASSQDGWYGYTF. The CDR3 region has the DNA TGTGCCAGCAGCCAAGACGGGTGGTATGGCTACACCTTC. The chain is built from TRBV4-2 and TRBJ1-2, with D unclear. From germline, CDR1 is LGHNA and CDR2 YNFKEQ. CDR3 length equals 13 residues. V gave up 0 bases and J gave up 5 bases, with 7 bases separating them.

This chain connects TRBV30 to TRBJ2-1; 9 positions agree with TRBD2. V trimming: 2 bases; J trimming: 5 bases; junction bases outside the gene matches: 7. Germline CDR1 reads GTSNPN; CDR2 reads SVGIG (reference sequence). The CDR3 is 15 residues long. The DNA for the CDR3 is TGTGCCTGGAGTTTCAGGACTAGCGTGGACAATGAGCAGTTCTTC. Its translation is CAWSFRTSVDNEQFF.

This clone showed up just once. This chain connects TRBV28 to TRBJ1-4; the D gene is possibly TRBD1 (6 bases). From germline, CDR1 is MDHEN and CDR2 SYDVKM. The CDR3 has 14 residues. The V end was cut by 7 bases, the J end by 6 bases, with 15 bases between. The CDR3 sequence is CASTSGGADEKLFF. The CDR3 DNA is TGTGCCAGCACCTCGGGGGGGGCGGATGAAAAACTGTTTTTT.

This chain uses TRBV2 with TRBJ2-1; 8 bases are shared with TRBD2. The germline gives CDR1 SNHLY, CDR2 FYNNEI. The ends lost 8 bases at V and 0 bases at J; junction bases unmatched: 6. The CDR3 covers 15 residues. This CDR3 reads CASSTSGSSYNEQFF. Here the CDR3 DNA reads TGTGCCAGCTCTACTAGCGGAAGCTCCTACAATGAGCAGTTCTTC.

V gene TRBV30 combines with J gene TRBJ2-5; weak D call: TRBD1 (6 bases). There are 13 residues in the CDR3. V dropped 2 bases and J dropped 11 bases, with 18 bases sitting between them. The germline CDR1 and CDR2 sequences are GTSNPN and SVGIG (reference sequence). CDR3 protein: CAWSPQGFGEQYF. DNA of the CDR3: TGTGCCTGGAGTCCACAGGGCTTCGGGGAGCAGTACTTC.

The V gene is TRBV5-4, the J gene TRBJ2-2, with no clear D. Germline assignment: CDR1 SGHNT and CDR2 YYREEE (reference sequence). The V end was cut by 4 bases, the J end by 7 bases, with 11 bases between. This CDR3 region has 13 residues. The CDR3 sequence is CASSVQPGGELFF. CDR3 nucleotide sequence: TGTGCCAGCAGCGTACAGCCCGGCGGGGAGCTGTTTTTT.

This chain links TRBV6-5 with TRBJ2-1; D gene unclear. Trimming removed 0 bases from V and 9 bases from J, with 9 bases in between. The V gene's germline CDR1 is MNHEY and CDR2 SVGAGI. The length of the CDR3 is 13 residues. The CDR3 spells CASSYSTGLEQFF. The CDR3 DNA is TGTGCCAGCAGTTACTCGACGGGTCTTGAGCAGTTCTTC.

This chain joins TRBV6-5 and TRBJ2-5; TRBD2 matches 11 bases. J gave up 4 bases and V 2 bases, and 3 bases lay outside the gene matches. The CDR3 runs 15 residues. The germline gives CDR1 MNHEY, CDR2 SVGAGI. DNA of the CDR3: TGTGCCAGCAGTTACGGGACTAGCGGTTCAGAGACCCAGTACTTC. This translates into CASSYGTSGSETQYF.

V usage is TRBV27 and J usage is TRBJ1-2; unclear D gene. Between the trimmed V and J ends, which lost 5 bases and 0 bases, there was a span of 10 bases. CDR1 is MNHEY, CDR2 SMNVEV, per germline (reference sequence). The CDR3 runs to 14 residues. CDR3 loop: CASSLAGSNYGYTF. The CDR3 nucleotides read TGTGCCAGCAGTCTGGCTGGATCTAACTATGGCTACACCTTC.

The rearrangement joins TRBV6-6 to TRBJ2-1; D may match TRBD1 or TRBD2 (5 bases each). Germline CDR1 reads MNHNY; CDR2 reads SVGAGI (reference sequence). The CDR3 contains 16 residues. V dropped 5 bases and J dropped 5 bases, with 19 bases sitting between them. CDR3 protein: CASSPLGGWADNEQFF. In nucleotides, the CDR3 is TGTGCCAGCAGTCCACTTGGGGGTTGGGCGGACAATGAGCAGTTCTTC.

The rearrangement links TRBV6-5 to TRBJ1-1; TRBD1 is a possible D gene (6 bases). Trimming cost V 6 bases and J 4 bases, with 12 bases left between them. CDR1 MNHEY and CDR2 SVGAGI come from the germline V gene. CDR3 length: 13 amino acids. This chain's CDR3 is CASSTQGTTEAFF. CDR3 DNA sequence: TGTGCCAGCAGCACCCAGGGGACCACTGAAGCTTTCTTT.

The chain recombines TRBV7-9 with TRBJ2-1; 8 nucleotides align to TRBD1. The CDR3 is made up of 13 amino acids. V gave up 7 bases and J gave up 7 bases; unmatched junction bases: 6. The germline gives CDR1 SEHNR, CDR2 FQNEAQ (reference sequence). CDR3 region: CASKSDRVNEQFF. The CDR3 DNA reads TGTGCCAGCAAATCGGACAGGGTGAATGAGCAGTTCTTC.

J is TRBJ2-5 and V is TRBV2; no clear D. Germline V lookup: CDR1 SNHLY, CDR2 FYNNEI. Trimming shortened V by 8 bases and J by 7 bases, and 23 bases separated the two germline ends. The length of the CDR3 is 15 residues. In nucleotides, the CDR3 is TGTGCCAGCGCAAAAAACAGCGATTTGTATGCGACCCAGTACTTC. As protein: CASAKNSDLYATQYF. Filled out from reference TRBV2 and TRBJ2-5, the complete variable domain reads EPEVTQTPSHQVTQMGQEVILRCVPISNHLYFYWYRQILGQKVEFLVSFYNNEISEKSEIFDDQFSVERPDGSNFTLKIRSTKLEDSAMYFCASAKNSDLYATQYFGPGTRLLVL.

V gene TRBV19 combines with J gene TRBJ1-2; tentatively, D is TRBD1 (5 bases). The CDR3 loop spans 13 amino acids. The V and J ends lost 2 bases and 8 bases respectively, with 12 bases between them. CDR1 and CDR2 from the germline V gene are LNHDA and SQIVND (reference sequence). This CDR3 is CASSIPGVQGYTF. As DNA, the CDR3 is TGTGCCAGTAGTATACCGGGGGTGCAAGGCTACACCTTC.